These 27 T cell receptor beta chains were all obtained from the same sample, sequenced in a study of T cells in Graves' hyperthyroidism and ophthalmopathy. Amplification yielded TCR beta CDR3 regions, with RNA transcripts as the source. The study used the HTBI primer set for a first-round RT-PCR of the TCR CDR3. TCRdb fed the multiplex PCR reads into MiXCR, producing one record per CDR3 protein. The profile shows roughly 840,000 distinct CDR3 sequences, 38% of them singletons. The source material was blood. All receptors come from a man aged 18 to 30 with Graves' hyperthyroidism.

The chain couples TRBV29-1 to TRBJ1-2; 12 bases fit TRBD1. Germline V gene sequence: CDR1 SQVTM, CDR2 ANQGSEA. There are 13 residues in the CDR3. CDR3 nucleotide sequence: TGCAGTGAAGGGACAGGGGGCACCTATGGCTACACCTTC. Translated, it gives CSEGTGGTYGYTF.

DNA for the CDR3: TGTGCCAGCAGTTTAAAGGCAGGGGCAGGGCACTATGGCTACACCTTC. Amino acid sequence: CASSLKAGAGHYGYTF. The chain combines TRBV25-1 with TRBJ1-2; tentatively, D is TRBD1 (6 bases). V was pared by 5 bases and J by 3 bases, with 19 bases between. The CDR3 runs to 16 residues. Germline CDR1 is MGHDK and CDR2 is SYGVNS.

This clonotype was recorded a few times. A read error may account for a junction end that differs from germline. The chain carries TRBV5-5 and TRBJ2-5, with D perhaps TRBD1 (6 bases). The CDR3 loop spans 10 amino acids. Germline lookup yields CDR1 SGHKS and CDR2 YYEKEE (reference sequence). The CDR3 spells CASSLAKGGF. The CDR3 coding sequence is TGTGCCAGCAGCTTGGCCAAAGGGGGCTTC. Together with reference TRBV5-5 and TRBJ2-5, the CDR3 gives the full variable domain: DAGVTQSPTHLIKTRGQQVTLRCSPISGHKSVSWYQQVLGQGPQFIFQYYEKEERGRGNFPDRFSARQFPNYSSELNVNALLLGDSALYLCASSLAKGGFGPGTRLLVL.

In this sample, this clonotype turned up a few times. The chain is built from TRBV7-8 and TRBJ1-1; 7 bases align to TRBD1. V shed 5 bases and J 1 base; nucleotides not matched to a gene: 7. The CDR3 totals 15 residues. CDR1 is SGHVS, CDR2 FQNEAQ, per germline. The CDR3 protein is CASSAPWTGNTEAFF. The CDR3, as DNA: TGTGCCAGCAGCGCCCCGTGGACAGGGAACACTGAAGCTTTCTTT.

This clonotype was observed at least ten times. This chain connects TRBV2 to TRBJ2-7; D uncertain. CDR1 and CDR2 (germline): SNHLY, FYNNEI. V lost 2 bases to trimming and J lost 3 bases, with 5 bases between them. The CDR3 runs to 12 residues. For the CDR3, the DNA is TGTGCCAGCAGTGAACAGAGCTACGAGCAGTACTTC. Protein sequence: CASSEQSYEQYF.

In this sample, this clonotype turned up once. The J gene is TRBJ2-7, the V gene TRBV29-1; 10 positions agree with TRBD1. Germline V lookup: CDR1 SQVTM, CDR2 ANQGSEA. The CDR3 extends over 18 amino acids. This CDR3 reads CGFEDRGLGRSSSYEQYF. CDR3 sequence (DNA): TGCGGCTTTGAGGACAGGGGGTTGGGACGGAGTAGCTCCTACGAGCAGTACTTC.

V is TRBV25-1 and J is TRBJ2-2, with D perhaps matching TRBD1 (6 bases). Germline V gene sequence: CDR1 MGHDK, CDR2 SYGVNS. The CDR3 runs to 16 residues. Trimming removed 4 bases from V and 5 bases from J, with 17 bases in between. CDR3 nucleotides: TGTGCCAGCAGTGGGACCCCCGGGACAACTACCGGGGAGCTGTTTTTT. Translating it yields CASSGTPGTTTGELFF.

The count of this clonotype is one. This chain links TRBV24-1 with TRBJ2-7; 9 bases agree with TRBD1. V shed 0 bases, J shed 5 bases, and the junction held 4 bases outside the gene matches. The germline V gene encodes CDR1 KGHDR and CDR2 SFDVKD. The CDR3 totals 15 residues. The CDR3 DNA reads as TGTGCCACCAGTGATTTGGGGACAGGGTCACACGAGCAGTACTTC. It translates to CATSDLGTGSHEQYF.

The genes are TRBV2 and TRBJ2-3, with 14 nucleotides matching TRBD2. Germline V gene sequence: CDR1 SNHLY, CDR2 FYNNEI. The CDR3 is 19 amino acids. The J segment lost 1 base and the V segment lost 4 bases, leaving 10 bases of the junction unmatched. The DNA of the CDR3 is TGTGCCAGCAGTGGGCGACTAGCGGGAGGGCTTCGTGGCACAGATACGCAGTATTTT. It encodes CASSGRLAGGLRGTDTQYF.

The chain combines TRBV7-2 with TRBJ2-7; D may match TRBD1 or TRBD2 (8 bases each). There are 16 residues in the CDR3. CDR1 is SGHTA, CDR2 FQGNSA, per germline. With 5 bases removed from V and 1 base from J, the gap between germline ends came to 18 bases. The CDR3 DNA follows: TGTGCCAGCAGCCCAGGGGGCGGGGGGTTATCCTACGAGCAGTACTTC. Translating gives CASSPGGGGLSYEQYF.

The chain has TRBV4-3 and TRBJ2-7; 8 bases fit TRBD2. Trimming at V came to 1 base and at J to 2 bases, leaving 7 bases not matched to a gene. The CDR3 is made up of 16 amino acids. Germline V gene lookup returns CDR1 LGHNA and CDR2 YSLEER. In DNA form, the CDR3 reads TGCGCCAGCAGCCAAGGTATAGCGGGGTTGACCTACGAGCAGTACTTC. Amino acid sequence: CASSQGIAGLTYEQYF.

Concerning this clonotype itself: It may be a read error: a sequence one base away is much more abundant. Written as DNA, the CDR3 is TGTGCCAGCAGCCAAGGGGCCTGGACAGGGGCCTACGAGCAGTACTTC. Translating it yields CASSQGAWTGAYEQYF. The rearrangement joins TRBV14 to TRBJ2-7; 9 bases agree with TRBD1. V shed 1 base, J shed 2 bases, and the junction held 6 bases outside the gene matches. CDR3 length: 16 amino acids. The germline V gene encodes CDR1 SGHDN and CDR2 FVKESK.

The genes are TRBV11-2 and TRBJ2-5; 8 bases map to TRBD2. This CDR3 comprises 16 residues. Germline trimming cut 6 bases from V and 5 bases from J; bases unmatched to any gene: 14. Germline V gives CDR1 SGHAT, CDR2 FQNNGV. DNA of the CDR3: TGTGCCAGCAGTCCTACCGGGACTAGAGTCTGGGAGACCCAGTACTTC. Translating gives CASSPTGTRVWETQYF.

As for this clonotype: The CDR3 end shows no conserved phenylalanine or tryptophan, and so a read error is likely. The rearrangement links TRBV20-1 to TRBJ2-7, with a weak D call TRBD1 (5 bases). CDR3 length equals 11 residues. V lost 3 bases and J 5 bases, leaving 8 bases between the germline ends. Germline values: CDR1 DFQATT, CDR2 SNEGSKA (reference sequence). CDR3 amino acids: CSARVGDEQYL. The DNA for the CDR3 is TGCAGTGCTAGGGTAGGGGACGAGCAGTACCTC.

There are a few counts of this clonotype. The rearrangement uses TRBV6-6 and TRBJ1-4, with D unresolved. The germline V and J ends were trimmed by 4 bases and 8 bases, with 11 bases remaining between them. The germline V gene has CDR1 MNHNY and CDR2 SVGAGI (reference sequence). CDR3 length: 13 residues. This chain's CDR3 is CASSSALGEKLFF. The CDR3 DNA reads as TGTGCCAGCAGTTCGGCTTTGGGAGAAAAACTGTTTTTT.

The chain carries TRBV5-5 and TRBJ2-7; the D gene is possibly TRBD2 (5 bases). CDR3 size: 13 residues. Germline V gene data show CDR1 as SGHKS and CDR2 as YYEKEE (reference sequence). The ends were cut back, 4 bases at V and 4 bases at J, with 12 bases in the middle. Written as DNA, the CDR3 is TGTGCCAGCAGCCACCCAGAGGGATACGAGCAGTACTTC. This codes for CASSHPEGYEQYF.

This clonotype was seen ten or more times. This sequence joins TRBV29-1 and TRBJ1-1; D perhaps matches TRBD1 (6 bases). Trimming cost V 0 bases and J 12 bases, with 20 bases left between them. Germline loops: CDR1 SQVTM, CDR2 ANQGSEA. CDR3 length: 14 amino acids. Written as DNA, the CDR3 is TGCAGCGTTGAAGATTGGACGACCAGGGGTAAAACTTTCTTT. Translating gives CSVEDWTTRGKTFF.

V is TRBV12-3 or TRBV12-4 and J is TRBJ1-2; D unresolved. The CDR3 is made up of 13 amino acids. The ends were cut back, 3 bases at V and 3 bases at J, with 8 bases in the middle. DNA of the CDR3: TGTGCCAGCAGTTTGTGGGAGGACTATGGCTACACCTTC. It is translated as CASSLWEDYGYTF.

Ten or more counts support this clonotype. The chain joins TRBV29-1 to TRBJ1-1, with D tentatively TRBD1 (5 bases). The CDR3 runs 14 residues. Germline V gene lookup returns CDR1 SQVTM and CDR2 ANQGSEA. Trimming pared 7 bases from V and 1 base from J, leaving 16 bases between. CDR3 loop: CSATVGAQNTEAFF. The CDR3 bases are TGCAGCGCTACAGTAGGGGCTCAGAACACTGAAGCTTTCTTT.

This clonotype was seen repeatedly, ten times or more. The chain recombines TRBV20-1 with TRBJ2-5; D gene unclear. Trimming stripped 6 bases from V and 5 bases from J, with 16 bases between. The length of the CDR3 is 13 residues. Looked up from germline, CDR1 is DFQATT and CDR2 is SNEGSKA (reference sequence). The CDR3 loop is CSASLGSGETQYF. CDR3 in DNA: TGCAGTGCCAGCTTAGGGTCCGGGGAGACCCAGTACTTC.

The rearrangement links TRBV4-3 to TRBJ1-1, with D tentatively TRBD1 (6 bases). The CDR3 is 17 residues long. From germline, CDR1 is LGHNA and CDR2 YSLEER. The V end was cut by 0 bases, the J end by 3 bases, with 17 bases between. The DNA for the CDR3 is TGCGCCAGCAGCCAAGATCGTTTCGGGGGCGGGGACACTGAAGCTTTCTTT. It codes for CASSQDRFGGGDTEAFF.

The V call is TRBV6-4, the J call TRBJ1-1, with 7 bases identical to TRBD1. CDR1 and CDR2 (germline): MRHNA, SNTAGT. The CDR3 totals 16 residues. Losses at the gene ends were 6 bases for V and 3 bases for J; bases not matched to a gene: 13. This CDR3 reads CASSESRQGPDTEAFF. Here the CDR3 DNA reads TGTGCCAGCAGCGAGTCGAGACAGGGACCTGACACTGAAGCTTTCTTT.

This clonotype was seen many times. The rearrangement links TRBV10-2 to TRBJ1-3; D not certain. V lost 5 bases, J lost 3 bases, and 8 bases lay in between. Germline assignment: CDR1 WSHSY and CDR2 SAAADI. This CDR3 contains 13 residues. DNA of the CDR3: TGCGCCAGCAGTCCCAGAGATGGAAACACCATATATTTT. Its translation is CASSPRDGNTIYF.

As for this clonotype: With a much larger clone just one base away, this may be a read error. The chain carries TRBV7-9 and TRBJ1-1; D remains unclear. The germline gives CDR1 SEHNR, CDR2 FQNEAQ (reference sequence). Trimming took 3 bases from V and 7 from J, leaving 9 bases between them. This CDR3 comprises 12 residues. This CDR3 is CASSLPDFEAFF. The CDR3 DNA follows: TGTGCCAGCAGCTTGCCTGACTTTGAAGCTTTCTTT.

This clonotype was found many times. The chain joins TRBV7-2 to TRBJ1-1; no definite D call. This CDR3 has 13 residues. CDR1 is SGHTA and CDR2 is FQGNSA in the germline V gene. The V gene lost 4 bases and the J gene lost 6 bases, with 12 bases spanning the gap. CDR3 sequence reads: CASSSDVGAEAFF. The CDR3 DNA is TGTGCCAGCAGCTCCGATGTCGGGGCTGAAGCTTTCTTT.

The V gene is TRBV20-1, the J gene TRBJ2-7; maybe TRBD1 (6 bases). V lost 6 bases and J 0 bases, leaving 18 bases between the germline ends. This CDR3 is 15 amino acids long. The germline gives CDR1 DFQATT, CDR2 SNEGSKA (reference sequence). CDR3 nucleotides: TGCAGTGCAGGCACGGACAGTCAGTACTCCTACGAGCAGTACTTC. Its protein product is CSAGTDSQYSYEQYF.

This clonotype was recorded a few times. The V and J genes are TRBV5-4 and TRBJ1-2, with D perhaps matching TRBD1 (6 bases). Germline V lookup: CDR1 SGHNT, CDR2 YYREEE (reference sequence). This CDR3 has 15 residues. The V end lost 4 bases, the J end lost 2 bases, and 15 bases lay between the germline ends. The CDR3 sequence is CASSPRDNLNYGYTF. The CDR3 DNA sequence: TGTGCCAGCAGCCCCCGGGACAACCTCAACTATGGCTACACCTTC.